Detailed here is one T cell receptor beta chain. Its antigen is currently unknown. Libraries were prepared by immunoSEQ multiplex PCR; TCRdb keeps only in-frame clonotypes and omits some of them. The sample shows approximately 35,000 clones, about 80% of them seen only once. This entry comes from a study of OX40 agonist ivuxolimab in advanced cancers. Findings and limits, study-wide: The study observed clonal expansion of CD4+ and CD8+ blood T cells by week 6 at 0.1 to 3.0 mg/kg. On average, CD8+ T cells showed a greater number of expanded clones than CD4+.

This TCR was recovered from an adult with an advanced solid tumor such as melanoma, head and neck, liver or kidney cancer. The sequences come from CD4+ or CD8+ T cells sorted from blood, collected in a trial of the OX40 agonist ivuxolimab.

The CDR3 loop reads CASSLGLAGGPGEQFF. CDR3 coding DNA: TGTGCCAGCAGCTTAGGACTAGCGGGGGGGCCGGGCGAGCAGTTCTTC. The rearrangement uses TRBV7-6 and TRBJ2-1; 14 nucleotides match TRBD2. CDR3 size: 16 residues. The V segment lost 1 base and the J segment 10 bases; nucleotides outside the gene matches: 6. CDR1 and CDR2 (germline): SGHVS, FNYEAQ. Drawing the rest from reference TRBV7-6 and TRBJ2-1, the complete variable domain is GAGVSQSPRYKVTKRGQDVALRCDPISGHVSLYWYRQALGQGPEFLTYFNYEAQQDKSGLPNDRFSAERPEGSISTLTIQRTEQRDSAMYRCASSLGLAGGPGEQFFGPGTRLTVL.